What follows are 8 T cell receptor beta chains derived from one specimen sequenced in a study of OX40 agonist ivuxolimab in advanced cancers. Libraries were prepared by immunoSEQ multiplex PCR; TCRdb keeps only in-frame clonotypes and omits some of them. This repertoire shows tens of thousands of clones, around 83% found once; its top ten account for less than 35%. Specimen: CD4+ or CD8+ T cells sorted from blood, collected in a trial of the OX40 agonist ivuxolimab. These receptors originate from an adult with an advanced solid tumor such as melanoma, head and neck, liver or kidney cancer.

The chain combines TRBV28 with TRBJ2-5; either TRBD1 or TRBD2 may supply D (5 bases each). The CDR3 covers 16 residues. CDR1 is MDHEN, CDR2 SYDVKM, per germline. V dropped 3 bases and J dropped 2 bases, with 16 bases sitting between them. The CDR3 nucleotides are TGTGCCAGCAGTTTCCATGTCCCGGGGCGGCAAGAGACCCAGTACTTC. Translation gives CASSFHVPGRQETQYF.

The chain joins TRBV5-4 to TRBJ1-1; 10 nucleotides align to TRBD1. Looked up from germline, CDR1 is SGHNT and CDR2 is YYREEE (reference sequence). With V trimmed by 4 bases and J by 7 bases, 13 bases remained unmatched. CDR3 length: 16 amino acids. In DNA, the CDR3 is TGTGCCAGCAGCCCTTTGACGGGACAGGGGACATATGAAGCTTTCTTT. Its translation is CASSPLTGQGTYEAFF.

The chain joins TRBV5-6 to TRBJ2-1, with 7 bases matching TRBD1. Germline values: CDR1 SGHDT, CDR2 YYEEEE. V shed 4 bases, J shed 5 bases, and the junction held 6 bases outside the gene matches. The CDR3 runs 14 residues. CDR3 sequence: CASSVSGQHNEQFF. The CDR3 bases are TGTGCCAGCAGCGTATCGGGACAGCACAATGAGCAGTTCTTC.

This clone was seen a single time. J is TRBJ1-5 and V is TRBV7-2, with D perhaps matching TRBD1 (6 bases). Germline V gives CDR1 SGHTA, CDR2 FQGNSA. The CDR3 sequence is 14 residues long. The V and J ends lost 5 bases and 1 base respectively, with 9 bases between them. CDR3 bases: TGTGCCAGCAGCCCCGGGACAAGCAATCAGCCCCAGCATTTT. Protein: CASSPGTSNQPQHF.

This rearrangement joins TRBV4-2 to TRBJ2-1; the match to TRBD2 covers 8 bases. Unmatched junction bases numbered 6, after V lost 4 bases and J lost 1 base. Per germline, CDR1 LGHNA and CDR2 YNFKEQ. This CDR3 comprises 16 residues. For the CDR3, the DNA is TGTGCCAGCAGCCCAGCGGGGGACTTATCCTACAATGAGCAGTTCTTC. It codes for CASSPAGDLSYNEQFF.

This chain uses TRBV5-1 with TRBJ1-2, with 8 bases that match TRBD1. This CDR3 has 13 amino acids. Germline trimming cut 9 bases from V and 3 bases from J; bases unmatched to any gene: 7. CDR1 is SGHRS and CDR2 is YFSETQ in the germline V gene. The CDR3 region is CANRTGGDYGYTF. In DNA, the CDR3 is TGCGCCAACAGAACAGGGGGAGACTATGGCTACACCTTC.

For the CDR3, the DNA is TGCGCCAGCAGTGAGGGGACAGGGTGGCAAGAGACCCAGTACTTC. Protein product: CASSEGTGWQETQYF. The rearrangement uses TRBV10-2 and TRBJ2-5; 9 bases align to TRBD1. The V segment lost 2 bases and the J segment 2 bases; nucleotides outside the gene matches: 3. Germline CDR1 is WSHSY and CDR2 is SAAADI. This CDR3 spans 15 amino acids.

In this sample, this clone turned up a few times. The rearrangement uses TRBV6-6 and TRBJ1-1; D is possibly TRBD1 (5 bases). CDR1 MNHNY and CDR2 SVGAGI come from the germline V gene (reference sequence). V was cut by 7 bases and J by 4 bases, with 22 bases left in between. The CDR3 sequence is 16 residues long. The CDR3 sequence is CASTSLWGGTATEAFF. In DNA form, the CDR3 reads TGTGCCAGCACCTCCCTATGGGGGGGAACAGCCACTGAAGCTTTCTTT.